The sequence of this T cell receptor beta chain was determined in a study of blood T cell repertoires in COVID-19 (dated by TCRdb to the early 2020s). Some background on the complete study: The collaborator samples originated in the United States, Italy and Spain and spanned the acute and convalescent phases of COVID-19. The material from the prospective study consisted of cDNA or gDNA derived from T cells, B-cell-depleted T cells, or PBMCs. The dataset comprised deeply sampled blood TCRbeta repertoires from subjects exposed to, actively infected with, or recovered from COVID-19. The repertoires were released in a freely available public database meant as a resource for research on the immune response to SARS-CoV-2. The samples were drawn from the first 160 participants of the ongoing ImmuneRACE study and from some 1,300 subjects provided by 6 global collaborators. Nearly every sample came with metadata listing a de-identified subject ID, COVID-19 status, age in years and sex. HLA class I and class II types, where available, came from metadata supplied by the sample provider rather than from assay-based typing.

TCRbeta CDR3 regions were amplified from genomic DNA using the immunoSEQ Assay, a bias-controlled multiplex PCR. The study's processing was this. Within the assay, amplification of reference gene primers was used to estimate how many nucleated cells each sample contained. Sequence reads were collapsed and filtered to measure the absolute abundance of every unique TCRbeta CDR3 rearrangement. For each sample, productive Simpson clonality was calculated as the square root of Simpson's diversity index across productive rearrangements. TCRdb obtained this table from immuneACCESS and retained in-frame rearrangements with V and J assigned. These tables miss some clones; where compared with another copy, unresolved V genes account for less than half of the shortfall, and the remainder is unexplained. D and trimming come from the DNA, and the V and J calls and clone size come from that table. The sample profile shows 150,000 to 200,000 clones; approximately 90% of them were found once. The ten most abundant clones make up about 0.95% of the sample.

The collaborating institutions used their own protocols to collect whole blood in K2EDTA tubes. For TCRbeta analysis, collaborators shipped samples as frozen whole blood, isolated PBMCs, or DNA extracted from either of those sample types. Of note for this clone: The clone's antigen remains unknown. Per-nucleotide qualities are absent, and no much larger clonotype sits a single base away.

The paper's findings and limits, for the study overall: The quantity of clinical and demographic metadata differed by source and by participant and was supplied without curation.

CDR3 length: 13 amino acids, cysteine to phenylalanine. The entry retains the CDR3 DNA only, 39 bases that are in frame from base 1. As encoded in the germline V gene, CDR1 is SGHTA while CDR2 is FQGNSA. V gives up 8 bases and J gives up 2 bases, and the segment between their germline ends measures 12 bases. The chain was built from TRBV7-2 and TRBJ2-5, with a weak D call of TRBD2 (5 bases match). The sequenced material came from peripheral blood. This clonotype was obtained from a man younger than 30 with acute or convalescent COVID-19. Here the CDR3 is given as CASGLGRQETQYF. The sequence in DNA is TGTGCCAGCGGATTGGGGAGACAAGAGACCCAGTACTTC. The CDR3, completed at both ends by the reference TRBV7-2 and TRBJ2-5 genes, gives the full variable domain GAGVSQSPSNKVTEKGKDVELRCDPISGHTALYWYRQSLGQGLEFLIYFQGNSAPDKSGLPSDRFSAERTGGSVSTLTIQRTQQEDSAVYLCASGLGRQETQYFGPGTRLLVL.